This T cell receptor (beta chain) was observed in a study of molecular identifiers for immune sequencing clone quantification. Each CDR3 protein is one row after TCRdb ran MiXCR on the PCR reads. Found here are approximately 630,000 distinct CDR3 sequences, roughly 27% of them singletons; the top ten hold 0.78%. For naive CD8 T cells, sorting used the CD8+CD4-CCR7+CD45RA+ phenotype. The sequencing input was naive CD8+ T cells from blood, with Jurkat cell RNA spiked in. Subset indicated: FACS-sorted CD8+CD4-CCR7+CD45RA+ naive T cells. The clonotype originates from a human donor in good health. Some libraries in this study had Jurkat cell RNA spiked in.

CDR3 DNA sequence: TGTGCCAGCAGTGAGGACTACACAGATACGCAGTATTTT. Its protein is CASSEDYTDTQYF. The V and J genes are TRBV6-2 or TRBV6-3 and TRBJ2-3; TRBD2 is a possible D gene (6 bases). The CDR3 covers 13 residues. The V end lost 5 bases, the J end lost 2 bases, and 8 bases lay between the germline ends. The germline CDR1 and CDR2 sequences are MNHEY and SVGEGT.